This TCR beta chain comes out of a study of cytomegalovirus exposure and HLA in healthy donors. General study results and limits: About 87% or about 30% of the time was how often most TCR beta V segments were productive, according to an earlier analysis. Cytomegalovirus association was assigned to around 150 TCR beta chains.

Turning to this clone: Antigen: not known.

The germline CDR1 and CDR2 sequences are LNHDA and SQIVND (reference sequence). The CDR3 extends over 12 amino acids. V was shortened by 3 bases and J by 6 bases, with 8 bases between the two germline ends. It was with 60 Vbeta and 13 Jbeta primers that the PCR ran. Here immunoSEQ multiplex PCR was the method, and the copy in TCRdb shows in-frame clones only, minus some. Altogether roughly 110,000 clones are present, over 75% being singletons, with the ten largest covering under 4%. The V and J genes are TRBV19 and TRBJ1-2; D gene uncertain. The receptor was isolated from a man in his fifties or sixties in good health and CMV-seronegative. The sequenced material came from PBMCs. The CDR3 sequence is CASSIRRDGYTF. As DNA, the CDR3 is TGTGCCAGTAGTATCCGTCGGGATGGCTACACCTTC.